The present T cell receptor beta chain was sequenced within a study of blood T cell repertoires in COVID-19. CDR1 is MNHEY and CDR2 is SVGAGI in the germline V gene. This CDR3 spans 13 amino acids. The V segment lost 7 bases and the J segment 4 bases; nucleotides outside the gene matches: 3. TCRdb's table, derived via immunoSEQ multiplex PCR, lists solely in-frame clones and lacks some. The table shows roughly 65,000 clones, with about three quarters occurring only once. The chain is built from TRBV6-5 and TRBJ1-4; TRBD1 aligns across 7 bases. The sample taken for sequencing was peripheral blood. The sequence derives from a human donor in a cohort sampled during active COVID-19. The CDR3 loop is CASKDRRNEKLFF. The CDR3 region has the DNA TGTGCCAGCAAGGACAGGCGTAATGAAAAACTGTTTTTT.